The entry below gives a single T cell receptor beta chain sequence along with its context. The sample originates from a study of T-cell memory formation after mild COVID-19. Looking at the study overall: Clusters were largely donor specific.

One entry per CDR3 protein results from TCRdb running MiXCR on the 5' RACE reads. The table records a few hundred thousand distinct CDR3 sequences, roughly 16% of them present only once. Looked up from germline, CDR1 is WSHSY and CDR2 is SAAADI. The CDR3 is 14 residues long. V was trimmed by 7 bases and J by 2 bases, leaving 13 bases between them. The sample was PBMCs or a T cell subset sorted from them (not recorded which). The chain is built from TRBV10-2 and TRBJ2-3; D is perhaps TRBD2 (7 bases). The clonotype was recovered from a man aged 18 to 29 who had mild COVID-19 (a few samples of this study predate the infection). Cell type and time point are not known. CDR3 sequence: CASIYRGATDTQYF. The CDR3 bases are TGCGCCAGCATTTATCGGGGGGCCACAGATACGCAGTATTTT.